This is a list of T cell receptor beta chains from one sample in a study of blood T cell repertoires in COVID-19. Repertoires were generated with immunoSEQ multiplex PCR, while TCRdb's copy carries only in-frame clones and drops some. The table includes over 85,000 clones, less than 85% detected once. The sequenced material came from peripheral blood. Receptor source: an elderly man with acute or convalescent COVID-19. CDR3s include the opening cysteine and the closing phenylalanine or tryptophan. The D gene is left open where the match is weak. Clone size is stated in some rows and not others, as once, few, many or a class when expanded.

j_call clone_size v_call d_call cdr3_aa cdr3_nt
TRBJ1-6 - TRBV28 - CASSLNSPLHF TGTGCCAGCAGTCTTAATTCACCCCTCCACTTT
TRBJ2-1 - TRBV7-9 - CASSLVANEQFF TGTGCCAGCAGTCTAGTGGCGAATGAGCAGTTCTTC
TRBJ1-1 - TRBV19 - CASSARQVNTEAFF TGTGCCAGTAGTGCCCGACAGGTGAACACTGAAGCTTTCTTT
TRBJ2-6 - TRBV3-1/TRBV3-2 - CASSPTGTSSGANVLTF TGTGCCAGCAGCCCTACAGGGACAAGCTCTGGGGCCAACGTCCTGACTTTC
TRBJ2-7 - TRBV7-9 TRBD1 CASRRPGQGAYEQYF TGTGCCAGCAGAAGGCCGGGACAGGGGGCCTACGAGCAGTACTTC
TRBJ2-2 few TRBV24-1 - CATSDLTGHPRRSGELFF TGTGCCACCAGTGATTTGACGGGACACCCTCGGAGGTCCGGGGAGCTGTTTTTT
TRBJ1-5 - TRBV30 - CAWSVGRSNQPQHF TGTGCCTGGAGTGTCGGCAGGAGCAATCAGCCCCAGCATTTT
TRBJ1-5 - TRBV15 - CATSRGGRGYNQPQHF TGTGCCACCAGCAGAGGAGGCAGGGGCTACAATCAGCCCCAGCATTTT
TRBJ2-3 - TRBV7-2 TRBD2 CASSFKSGSTDTQYF TGTGCCAGCAGCTTTAAAAGCGGGAGTACAGATACGCAGTATTTT
TRBJ1-2 - TRBV6-2/TRBV6-3 - CASSYQQTNYGYTF TGTGCCAGCAGTTATCAACAGACTAACTATGGCTACACCTTC
TRBJ2-2 - TRBV5-6 - CASSFLQGNTGELFF TGTGCCAGCAGCTTTTTACAGGGGAACACCGGGGAGCTGTTTTTT